Described below is a single TCR beta chain sequence and its context. Its cognate antigen is unknown. The source of the sample is a study of response to subunit inactivated influenza vaccine. One entry per CDR3 protein, called by TCRdb with MiXCR from the RT-PCR reads. The sample holds 450,000 to 700,000 distinct CDR3 sequences; roughly 15% are singletons and the top ten take approximately 10%. Germline V lookup: CDR1 SGHRS, CDR2 YFSETQ. This CDR3 has 12 residues. Trimming stripped 0 bases from V and 14 bases from J, with 14 bases between. Notes on the study in general: New T cells are recruited in small numbers by each seasonal influenza vaccination, according to the authors' suggestion.

The source was PBMCs from blood, collected roughly 12 days after vaccination. The chain employs TRBV5-1 and TRBJ1-1; the D is unclear. This clonotype originated in a man aged 45-65 years who received an inactivated influenza vaccine. This chain's CDR3 is CASSLAGQRVFF. CDR3 bases: TGCGCCAGCAGCTTGGCAGGCCAGAGAGTGTTCTTT. The full variable domain, with the rest looked up from reference TRBV5-1 and TRBJ1-1, is KAGVTQTPRYLIKTRGQQVTLSCSPISGHRSVSWYQQTPGQGLQFLFEYFSETQRNKGNFPGRFSGRQFSNSRSEMNVSTLELGDSALYLCASSLAGQRVFFGQGTRLTVV.